This T cell receptor (beta chain) was documented in a study of early T cells in non-severe SARS-CoV-2 infection. At least ten counts were recorded for this clonotype. Researchers tagged individual cDNA molecules with unique molecular identifiers. TCRdb analysed the 5' RACE reads with MiXCR anew, one entry per CDR3 protein. Of over 30,000 distinct CDR3 sequences in the sample, about 6.5% were seen once. V was trimmed by 5 bases and J by 2 bases, leaving 16 bases between them. Germline CDR1 is SGHTA and CDR2 is FQGNSA. The CDR3 runs 15 residues. This sequence was found in an adult who was a healthcare worker with PCR-confirmed SARS-CoV-2 infection or an uninfected control (not recorded which). The chain carries TRBV7-2 and TRBJ2-7, with a weak D call TRBD1 (5 bases). The sequenced material came from whole blood. CDR3 sequence: CASSVDGAGPYEQYF. Here the CDR3 DNA reads TGTGCCAGCAGCGTAGATGGGGCAGGACCCTACGAGCAGTACTTC.